This is a list of T cell receptor beta chains from one sample in a study of blood T cells in healthy people across ages. Each CDR3 protein gets one entry after TCRdb re-called the 5' RACE reads with MiXCR. The sample lists about 1.8 million distinct CDR3 sequences; just under 50% were seen once. Material for sequencing was blood. Receptor source: a middle-aged woman in good health. CDR3s include the opening cysteine and the closing phenylalanine or tryptophan. D genes are given only for firm matches. The size field is filled for only some rows; it gives once, few, many or a size class.

clone_size: few; d_call: TRBD2; v_call: TRBV20-1; cdr3_length: 16; j_call: TRBJ2-1; cdr3_aa: CSADTNLAGGYNEQFF; cdr3_nt: TGCAGTGCTGACACGAATCTAGCGGGGGGGTATAATGAGCAGTTCTTC
clone_size: few; d_call: TRBD2; v_call: TRBV7-3; cdr3_length: 15; j_call: TRBJ2-7; cdr3_aa: CASSLGLAERNEQYF; cdr3_nt: TGTGCCAGCAGCTTGGGACTAGCGGAACGGAATGAGCAGTACTTC
clone_size: few; d_call: TRBD2; v_call: TRBV5-1; cdr3_length: 17; j_call: TRBJ2-3; cdr3_aa: CASSGGLGPVITDTQYF; cdr3_nt: TGCGCCAGCAGCGGGGGACTAGGTCCTGTGATCACAGATACGCAGTATTTT
clone_size: few; d_call: .; v_call: TRBV29-1; cdr3_length: 15; j_call: TRBJ2-3; cdr3_aa: CSVPDVGGGADTQYF; cdr3_nt: TGCAGCGTTCCGGATGTGGGGGGGGGCGCAGATACGCAGTATTTT
clone_size: few; d_call: TRBD1; v_call: TRBV5-1; cdr3_length: 13; j_call: TRBJ2-1; cdr3_aa: CASSTDRADEQFF; cdr3_nt: TGCGCCAGCAGCACCGACAGGGCGGATGAGCAGTTCTTC
clone_size: few; d_call: .; v_call: TRBV29-1; cdr3_length: 11; j_call: TRBJ1-2; cdr3_aa: CSVEERDGYTF; cdr3_nt: TGCAGCGTTGAAGAAAGGGATGGCTACACCTTC
clone_size: .; d_call: TRBD2; v_call: TRBV6-6; cdr3_length: 16; j_call: TRBJ2-3; cdr3_aa: CASSYSAGRGTDTQYF; cdr3_nt: TGTGCCAGCAGTTATTCGGCGGGGAGGGGCACAGATACGCAGTATTTT
clone_size: .; d_call: .; v_call: TRBV4-3; cdr3_length: 15; j_call: TRBJ2-7; cdr3_aa: CASSQYWTAISEQYF; cdr3_nt: TGCGCCAGCAGCCAGTACTGGACAGCGATCTCCGAGCAGTACTTC
clone_size: .; d_call: .; v_call: TRBV21-1; cdr3_length: 14; j_call: TRBJ2-7; cdr3_aa: CASCMRGHTYEQYF; cdr3_nt: TGTGCCAGCTGCATGCGGGGGCACACCTACGAGCAGTACTTC
clone_size: few; d_call: .; v_call: TRBV7-2; cdr3_length: 17; j_call: TRBJ2-7; cdr3_aa: CASSPEGMLRSSYEQYF; cdr3_nt: TGTGCCAGCAGCCCTGAGGGGATGCTTAGAAGCTCCTACGAGCAGTACTTC
clone_size: .; d_call: .; v_call: TRBV18; cdr3_length: 15; j_call: TRBJ1-4; cdr3_aa: CASSPNRGPNEKLFF; cdr3_nt: TGTGCCAGCTCACCGAATCGGGGGCCTAATGAAAAACTGTTTTTT
clone_size: .; d_call: TRBD2; v_call: TRBV7-2; cdr3_length: 18; j_call: TRBJ2-5; cdr3_aa: CASSLIATSGGSQETQYF; cdr3_nt: TGTGCCAGCAGCTTAATCGCAACTAGCGGGGGTTCTCAAGAGACCCAGTACTTC
clone_size: .; d_call: .; v_call: TRBV14; cdr3_length: 15; j_call: TRBJ2-5; cdr3_aa: CASSQAQGNRETQYF; cdr3_nt: TGTGCCAGCAGCCAAGCCCAGGGGAATAGAGAGACCCAGTACTTC
clone_size: few; d_call: .; v_call: TRBV20-1; cdr3_length: 12; j_call: TRBJ2-7; cdr3_aa: CSVSQGPGEQYF; cdr3_nt: TGCAGTGTTTCACAGGGACCAGGCGAGCAGTACTTC
clone_size: .; d_call: .; v_call: TRBV4-1; cdr3_length: 16; j_call: TRBJ2-1; cdr3_aa: CASSRSRGGSYNEQFF; cdr3_nt: TGCGCCAGCAGCCGATCGAGAGGTGGCTCCTACAATGAGCAGTTCTTC
clone_size: .; d_call: TRBD2; v_call: TRBV27; cdr3_length: 16; j_call: TRBJ2-7; cdr3_aa: CASRQSRGTSLYEQYF; cdr3_nt: TGCGCCAGCAGACAGTCCCGGGGGACTAGCTTGTACGAGCAGTACTTC
clone_size: .; d_call: TRBD1; v_call: TRBV9; cdr3_length: 14; j_call: TRBJ2-7; cdr3_aa: CASGRTGGPYEQYF; cdr3_nt: TGTGCCAGCGGGAGGACAGGGGGACCCTACGAGCAGTACTTC
clone_size: .; d_call: .; v_call: TRBV5-6; cdr3_length: 15; j_call: TRBJ1-6; cdr3_aa: CASSLPAGFNSPLHF; cdr3_nt: TGTGCCAGCAGCCTCCCGGCGGGGTTTAATTCACCCCTCCACTTT
clone_size: .; d_call: .; v_call: TRBV27; cdr3_length: 15; j_call: TRBJ1-6; cdr3_aa: CASSLLAPYNSPLHF; cdr3_nt: TGTGCCAGCAGTTTATTGGCGCCGTATAATTCACCCCTCCACTTT
clone_size: .; d_call: .; v_call: TRBV6-5; cdr3_length: 13; j_call: TRBJ1-1; cdr3_aa: CAHRRGSNTEAFF; cdr3_nt: TGTGCCCACCGACGCGGGTCGAACACTGAAGCTTTCTTT
clone_size: .; d_call: TRBD1; v_call: TRBV5-5; cdr3_length: 15; j_call: TRBJ1-2; cdr3_aa: CASSSSGQGGYGYTF; cdr3_nt: TGTGCCAGCAGCTCCTCTGGCCAGGGGGGCTATGGCTACACCTTC
clone_size: .; d_call: TRBD1; v_call: TRBV7-2; cdr3_length: 15; j_call: TRBJ1-2; cdr3_aa: CASRLLRDSNYGYTF; cdr3_nt: TGTGCCAGCAGACTCTTACGGGACAGCAACTATGGCTACACCTTC
clone_size: few; d_call: .; v_call: TRBV29-1; cdr3_length: 14; j_call: TRBJ2-1; cdr3_aa: CSVGTGILGDEQFF; cdr3_nt: TGCAGCGTTGGTACAGGGATCCTTGGGGATGAGCAGTTCTTC
clone_size: few; d_call: TRBD1; v_call: TRBV9; cdr3_length: 15; j_call: TRBJ2-3; cdr3_aa: CASGRTGVYSDTQYF; cdr3_nt: TGTGCCAGCGGACGGACAGGGGTTTATTCAGATACGCAGTATTTT
clone_size: few; d_call: TRBD1; v_call: TRBV5-1; cdr3_length: 17; j_call: TRBJ1-1; cdr3_aa: CASSSPGQGVLNTEAFF; cdr3_nt: TGCGCCAGCAGCTCCCCGGGACAGGGAGTCTTGAACACTGAAGCTTTCTTT
clone_size: .; d_call: .; v_call: TRBV14; cdr3_length: 12; j_call: TRBJ2-7; cdr3_aa: CASSRTGHEQYF; cdr3_nt: TGTGCCAGCAGCCGGACTGGACATGAGCAGTACTTC
clone_size: .; d_call: .; v_call: TRBV28; cdr3_length: 12; j_call: TRBJ2-1; cdr3_aa: CASHSSGETQFF; cdr3_nt: TGTGCCAGCCACTCAAGTGGAGAGACCCAGTTCTTC